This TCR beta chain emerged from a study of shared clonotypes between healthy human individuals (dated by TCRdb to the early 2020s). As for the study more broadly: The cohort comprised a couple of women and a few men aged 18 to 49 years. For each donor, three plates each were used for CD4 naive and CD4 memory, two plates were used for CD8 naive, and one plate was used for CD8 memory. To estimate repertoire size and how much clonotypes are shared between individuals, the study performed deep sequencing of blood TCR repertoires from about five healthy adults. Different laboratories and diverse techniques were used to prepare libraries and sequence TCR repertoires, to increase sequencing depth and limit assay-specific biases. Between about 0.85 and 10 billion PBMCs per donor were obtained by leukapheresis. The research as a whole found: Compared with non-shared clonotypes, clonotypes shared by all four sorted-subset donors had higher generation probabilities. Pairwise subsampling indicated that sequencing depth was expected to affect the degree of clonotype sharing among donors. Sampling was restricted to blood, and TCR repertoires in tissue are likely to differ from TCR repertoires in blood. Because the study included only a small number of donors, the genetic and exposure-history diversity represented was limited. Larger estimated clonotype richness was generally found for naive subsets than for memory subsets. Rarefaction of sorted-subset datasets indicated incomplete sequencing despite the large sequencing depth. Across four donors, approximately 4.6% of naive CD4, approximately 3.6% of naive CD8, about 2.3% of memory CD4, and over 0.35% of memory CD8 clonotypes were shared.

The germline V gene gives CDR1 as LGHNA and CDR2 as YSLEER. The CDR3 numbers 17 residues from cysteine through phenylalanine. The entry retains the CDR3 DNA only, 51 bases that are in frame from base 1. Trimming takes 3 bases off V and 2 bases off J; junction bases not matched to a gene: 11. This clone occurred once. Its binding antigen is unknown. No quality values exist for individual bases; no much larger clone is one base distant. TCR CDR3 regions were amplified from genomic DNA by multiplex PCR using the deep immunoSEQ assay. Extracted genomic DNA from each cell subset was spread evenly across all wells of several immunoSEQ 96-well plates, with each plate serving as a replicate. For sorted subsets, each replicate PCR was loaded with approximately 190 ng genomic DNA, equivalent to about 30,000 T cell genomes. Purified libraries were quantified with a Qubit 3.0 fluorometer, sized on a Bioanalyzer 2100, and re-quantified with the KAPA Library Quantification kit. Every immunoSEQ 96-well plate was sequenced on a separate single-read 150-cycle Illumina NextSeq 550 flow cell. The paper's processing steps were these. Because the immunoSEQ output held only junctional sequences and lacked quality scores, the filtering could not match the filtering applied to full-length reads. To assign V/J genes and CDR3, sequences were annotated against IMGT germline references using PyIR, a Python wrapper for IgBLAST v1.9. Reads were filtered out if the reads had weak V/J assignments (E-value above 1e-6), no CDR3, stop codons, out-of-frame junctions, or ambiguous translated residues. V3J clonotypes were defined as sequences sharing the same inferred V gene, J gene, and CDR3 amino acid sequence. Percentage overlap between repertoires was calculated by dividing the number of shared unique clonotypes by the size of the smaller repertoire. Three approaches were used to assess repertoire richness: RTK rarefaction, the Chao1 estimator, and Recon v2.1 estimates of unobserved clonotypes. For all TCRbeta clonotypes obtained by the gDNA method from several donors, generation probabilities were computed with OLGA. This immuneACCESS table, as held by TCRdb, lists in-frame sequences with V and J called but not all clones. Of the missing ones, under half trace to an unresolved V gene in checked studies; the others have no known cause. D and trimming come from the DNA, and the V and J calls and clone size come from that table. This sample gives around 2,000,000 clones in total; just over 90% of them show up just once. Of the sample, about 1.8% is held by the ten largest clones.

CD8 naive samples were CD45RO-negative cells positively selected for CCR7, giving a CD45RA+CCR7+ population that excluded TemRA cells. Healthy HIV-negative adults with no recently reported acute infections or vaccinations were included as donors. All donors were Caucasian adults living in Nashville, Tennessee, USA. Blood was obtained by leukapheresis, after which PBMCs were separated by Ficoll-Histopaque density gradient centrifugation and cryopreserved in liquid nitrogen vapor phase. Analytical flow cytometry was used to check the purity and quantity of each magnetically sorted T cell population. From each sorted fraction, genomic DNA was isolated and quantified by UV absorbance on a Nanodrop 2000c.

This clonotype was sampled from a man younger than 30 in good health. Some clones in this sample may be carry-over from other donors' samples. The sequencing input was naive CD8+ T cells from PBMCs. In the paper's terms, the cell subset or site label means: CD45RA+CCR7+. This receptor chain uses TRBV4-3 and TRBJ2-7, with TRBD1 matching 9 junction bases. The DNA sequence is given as TGCGCCAGCAGCCATATCCGGGGGACAGGGACTACCTACGAGCAGTACTTC. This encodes CASSHIRGTGTTYEQYF.